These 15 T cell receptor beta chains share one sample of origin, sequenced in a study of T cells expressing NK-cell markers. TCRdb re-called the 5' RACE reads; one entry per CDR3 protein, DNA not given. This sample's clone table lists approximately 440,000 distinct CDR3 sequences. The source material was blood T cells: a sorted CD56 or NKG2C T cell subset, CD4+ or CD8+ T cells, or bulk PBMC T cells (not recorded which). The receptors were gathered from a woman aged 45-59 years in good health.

CDR3 sequence reads: CASTLGLGQPQHF. The chain employs TRBV2 and TRBJ1-5; lacking DNA, the TRBD1 call made by TCRdb goes unchecked. This CDR3 contains 13 residues. Germline CDR1 SNHLY, CDR2 FYNNEI. Supplemented by reference TRBV2 and TRBJ1-5, the full variable domain reads EPEVTQTPSHQVTQMGQEVILRCVPISNHLYFYWYRQILGQKVEFLVSFYNNEISEKSEIFDDQFSVERPDGSNFTLKIRSTKLEDSAMYFCASTLGLGQPQHFGDGTRLSIL.

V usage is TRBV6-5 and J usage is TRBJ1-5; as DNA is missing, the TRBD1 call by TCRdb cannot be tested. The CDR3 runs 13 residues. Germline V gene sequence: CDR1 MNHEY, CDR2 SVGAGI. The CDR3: CASIAQGDQPQHF.

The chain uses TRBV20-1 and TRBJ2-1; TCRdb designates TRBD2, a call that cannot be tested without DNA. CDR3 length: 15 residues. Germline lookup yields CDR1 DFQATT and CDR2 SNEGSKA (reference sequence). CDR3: CSARATAGKHNEQFF.

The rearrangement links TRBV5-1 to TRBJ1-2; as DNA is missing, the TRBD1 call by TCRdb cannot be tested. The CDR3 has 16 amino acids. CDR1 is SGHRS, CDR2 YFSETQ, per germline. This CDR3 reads CASSFLVGGATYDYTF. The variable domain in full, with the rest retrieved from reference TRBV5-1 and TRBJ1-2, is KAGVTQTPRYLIKTRGQQVTLSCSPISGHRSVSWYQQTPGQGLQFLFEYFSETQRNKGNFPGRFSGRQFSNSRSEMNVSTLELGDSALYLCASSFLVGGATYDYTFGSGTRLTVV.

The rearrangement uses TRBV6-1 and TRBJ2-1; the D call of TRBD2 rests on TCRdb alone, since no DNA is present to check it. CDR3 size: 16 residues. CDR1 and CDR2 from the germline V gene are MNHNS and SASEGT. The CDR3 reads CASMGLAGTPDNEQFF.

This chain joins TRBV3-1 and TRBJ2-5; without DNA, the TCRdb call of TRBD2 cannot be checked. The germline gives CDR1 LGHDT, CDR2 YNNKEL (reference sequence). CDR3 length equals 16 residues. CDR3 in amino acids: CASSQPLAARQETQYF.

The CDR3 spells CASSEAGVAGGRGFF. V gene TRBV2 combines with J gene TRBJ2-1; TCRdb proposes TRBD2, but this gene call is untestable without DNA. The CDR3 is made up of 15 amino acids. Germline CDR1 and CDR2: SNHLY and FYNNEI.

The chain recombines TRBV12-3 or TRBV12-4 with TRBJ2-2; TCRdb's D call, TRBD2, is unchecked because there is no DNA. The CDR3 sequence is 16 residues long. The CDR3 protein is CASRRTGAGATGELFF.

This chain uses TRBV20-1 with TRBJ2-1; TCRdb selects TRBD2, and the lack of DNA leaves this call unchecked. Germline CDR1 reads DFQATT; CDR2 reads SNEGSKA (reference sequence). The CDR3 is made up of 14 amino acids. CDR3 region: CSAATSGDYNEQFF.

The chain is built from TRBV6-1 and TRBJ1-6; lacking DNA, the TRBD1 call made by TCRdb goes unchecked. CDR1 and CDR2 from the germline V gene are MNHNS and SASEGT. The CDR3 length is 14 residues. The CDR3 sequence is CASTGTRTDSPLHF.

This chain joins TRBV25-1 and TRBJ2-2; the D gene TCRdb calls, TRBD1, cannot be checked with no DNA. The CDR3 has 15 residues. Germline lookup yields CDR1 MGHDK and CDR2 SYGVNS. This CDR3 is CASRWTGANTGELFF.

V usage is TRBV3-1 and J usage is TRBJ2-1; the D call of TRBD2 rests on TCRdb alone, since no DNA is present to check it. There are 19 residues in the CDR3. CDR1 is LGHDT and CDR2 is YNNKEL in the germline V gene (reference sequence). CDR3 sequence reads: CASSLSGLAGGPFHNEQFF.

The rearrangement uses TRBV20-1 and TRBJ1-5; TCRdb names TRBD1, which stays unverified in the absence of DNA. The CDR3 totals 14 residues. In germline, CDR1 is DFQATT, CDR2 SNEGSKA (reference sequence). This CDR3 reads CSAASGDLGQPQHF.

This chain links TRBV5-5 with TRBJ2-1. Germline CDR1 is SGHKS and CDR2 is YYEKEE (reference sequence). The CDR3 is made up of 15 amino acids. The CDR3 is CASSFTGSSYNEQFF.

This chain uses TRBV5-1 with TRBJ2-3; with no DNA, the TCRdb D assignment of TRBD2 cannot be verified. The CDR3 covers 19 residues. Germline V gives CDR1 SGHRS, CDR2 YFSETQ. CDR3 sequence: CASSPGLAGGPPSADTQYF.